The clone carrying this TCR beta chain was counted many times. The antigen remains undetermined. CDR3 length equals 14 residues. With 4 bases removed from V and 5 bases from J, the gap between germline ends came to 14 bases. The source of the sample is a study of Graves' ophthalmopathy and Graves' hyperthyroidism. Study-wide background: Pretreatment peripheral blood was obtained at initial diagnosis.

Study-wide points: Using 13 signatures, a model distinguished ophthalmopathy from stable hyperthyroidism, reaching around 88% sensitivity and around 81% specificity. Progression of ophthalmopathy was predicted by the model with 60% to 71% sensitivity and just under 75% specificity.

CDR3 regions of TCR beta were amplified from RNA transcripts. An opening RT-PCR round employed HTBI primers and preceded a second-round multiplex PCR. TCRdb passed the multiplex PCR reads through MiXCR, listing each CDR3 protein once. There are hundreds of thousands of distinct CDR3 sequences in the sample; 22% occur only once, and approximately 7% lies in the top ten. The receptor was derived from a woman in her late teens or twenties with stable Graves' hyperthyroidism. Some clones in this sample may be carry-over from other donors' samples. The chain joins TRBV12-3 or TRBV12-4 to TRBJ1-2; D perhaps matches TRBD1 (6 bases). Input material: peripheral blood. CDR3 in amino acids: CASSWGGGGYGYTF. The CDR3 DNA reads TGTGCCAGCAGTTGGGGGGGCGGAGGGTATGGCTACACCTTC.